The 28 T cell receptor beta chains below all came from one sample that was sequenced in a study of T cells in Graves' hyperthyroidism and ophthalmopathy. TCR beta CDR3 sequences were amplified from RNA transcripts. A set of HTBI primers served as the primers for a first-round RT-PCR of the TCR CDR3. TCRdb reprocessed the multiplex PCR reads via MiXCR and lists one record per CDR3 protein. This sample has a few hundred thousand distinct CDR3 sequences, with roughly 50% found just once. The specimen sequenced was peripheral blood or thyroid tissue (not recorded which). The source of these receptors is a woman in her late teens or twenties with Graves' hyperthyroidism.

A word on this clonotype: A much more abundant neighbour one base away suggests this may be a read error. The V and J genes are TRBV7-6 and TRBJ2-7; a weak D match, TRBD2 (5 bases). CDR3 size: 13 residues. V lost 5 bases and J lost 5, with 13 bases in between. CDR1 and CDR2 from the germline V gene are SGHVS and FNYEAQ. CDR3 nucleotides: TGTGCCAGCAGCGCCCGAGGGCCGGACGAGCAGTACTTC. This sequence encodes CASSARGPDEQYF. The whole variable domain, remainder taken from reference TRBV7-6 and TRBJ2-7, is GAGVSQSPRYKVTKRGQDVALRCDPISGHVSLYWYRQALGQGPEFLTYFNYEAQQDKSGLPNDRFSAERPEGSISTLTIQRTEQRDSAMYRCASSARGPDEQYFGPGTRLTVT.

A few counts support this clonotype. The chain is built from TRBV9 and TRBJ1-5; 7 nucleotides align to TRBD1. The CDR3 extends over 15 amino acids. Germline CDR1 and CDR2: SGDLS and YYNGEE. V was clipped by 4 bases and J by 3 bases; unmatched bases: 7. CDR3 in DNA: TGTGCCAGCAGCCAGGGGGGACAGTACAATCAGCCCCAGCATTTT. Translation gives CASSQGGQYNQPQHF.

This clonotype was seen many times. The chain couples TRBV7-2 to TRBJ1-3; possible D gene TRBD1, 6 bases. CDR1 and CDR2 from the germline V gene are SGHTA and FQGNSA. The CDR3 spans 15 residues. Trimming shortened V by 3 bases and J by 0 bases, and 9 bases separated the two germline ends. This CDR3 reads CASSFDRSSGNTIYF. The CDR3 bases are TGTGCCAGCAGCTTCGACAGGTCCTCTGGAAACACCATATATTTT. Full variable domain (outside the CDR3, taken from reference TRBV7-2 and TRBJ1-3): GAGVSQSPSNKVTEKGKDVELRCDPISGHTALYWYRQSLGQGLEFLIYFQGNSAPDKSGLPSDRFSAERTGGSVSTLTIQRTQQEDSAVYLCASSFDRSSGNTIYFGEGSWLTVV.

The chain links TRBV19 to TRBJ2-5; TRBD1 agrees at 9 bases. The germline V gene has CDR1 LNHDA and CDR2 SQIVND (reference sequence). The CDR3 loop spans 13 amino acids. With V trimmed by 3 bases and J by 5 bases, 1 base remained unmatched. The CDR3 sequence is CASSITGGETQYF. In nucleotides, the CDR3 is TGTGCCAGTAGTATCACAGGGGGCGAGACCCAGTACTTC.

The chain carries TRBV5-5 and TRBJ2-5; TRBD1 is a possible D gene (7 bases). The CDR3 loop spans 15 amino acids. Trimming took off 2 bases at V and 5 bases at J, with 16 bases between the two ends. Per germline, CDR1 SGHKS and CDR2 YYEKEE (reference sequence). The CDR3 region has the DNA TGTGCCAGCAGCTTACAGGGGTGGGGGGCCGAGACCCAGTACTTC. Translation gives CASSLQGWGAETQYF.

The chain links TRBV7-2 to TRBJ1-5, with D tentatively TRBD1 (5 bases). Germline CDR1 is SGHTA and CDR2 is FQGNSA. There are 13 residues in the CDR3. Deletions cut 4 bases from V and 5 bases from J, with 9 bases between. The CDR3 here is CASSSDTDQPQHF. The DNA for the CDR3 is TGTGCCAGCAGCTCGGACACCGATCAGCCCCAGCATTTT.

A few counts support this clonotype. The chain couples TRBV7-8 to TRBJ2-2; D not certain. CDR1 is SGHVS and CDR2 is FQNEAQ in the germline V gene. This CDR3 has 14 residues. Trimming left V 3 bases short and J 4 bases short, with 9 bases between. The CDR3 reads CASSFPRRTGELFF. The CDR3 DNA is TGTGCCAGCAGCTTTCCTAGACGCACCGGGGAGCTGTTTTTT. The full variable domain, rest sourced from reference TRBV7-8 and TRBJ2-2, is GAGVSQSPRYKVAKRGQDVALRCDPISGHVSLFWYQQALGQGPEFLTYFQNEAQLDKSGLPSDRFFAERPEGSVSTLKIQRTQQEDSAVYLCASSFPRRTGELFFGEGSRLTVL.

About this clonotype: The missing conserved phenylalanine or tryptophan at the end of this CDR3 makes a read error likely. It is unclear where the CDR3 begins or ends on the DNA, so no DNA is shown, and the CDR3 is as TCRdb lists it. V gene TRBV10-2 combines with J gene TRBJ2-5; TRBD1, the table's D call, was not compared with the DNA. The length of the CDR3 is 8 amino acids, counting both ends. Germline CDR1 and CDR2: WSHSY and SAAADI. The chain's CDR3 is CASALQGI.

With regard to this clonotype: A much bigger clone sits one base away, suggesting this may be a read error. This CDR3 fails to terminate in the conserved phenylalanine or tryptophan, so it likely reflects a read error. The chain employs TRBV7-8 and TRBJ2-7, with a tentative D call TRBD1 (5 bases). Trimming stripped 2 bases from V and 4 bases from J, with 18 bases between. The CDR3 length is 16 residues. Germline V gene data show CDR1 as SGHVS and CDR2 as FQNEAQ. This CDR3 is CASSLYTQEPGYEQYL. As DNA, the CDR3 is TGTGCCAGCAGCTTATATACGCAGGAGCCAGGGTACGAGCAGTACCTC.

This clonotype was seen only a few times. The J gene is TRBJ1-2, the V gene TRBV5-1, with 8 bases matching TRBD1. The CDR3 sequence is 14 residues long. J gave up 8 bases and V 0 bases, and 6 bases lay outside the gene matches. Germline lookup yields CDR1 SGHRS and CDR2 YFSETQ. CDR3 residues: CASSLVPDRDGYTF. In DNA form, the CDR3 reads TGCGCCAGCAGCTTGGTACCGGACAGGGACGGCTACACCTTC.

In its sample, this clonotype was seen a few times. This may be a read error: a much more frequent sequence differs by one nucleotide. This chain joins TRBV15 and TRBJ2-5; perhaps D is TRBD1 or TRBD2 (5 bases each). Germline V lookup: CDR1 LNHNV, CDR2 YYDKDF (reference sequence). This CDR3 is built from 15 residues. The CDR3 reads CATSYPGPHQGTQYF. The CDR3 bases are TGTGCCACCAGCTACCCGGGACCGCATCAAGGGACCCAGTACTTC.

This chain joins TRBV24-1 and TRBJ2-3, with 7 bases aligning to TRBD1. CDR1 is KGHDR, CDR2 SFDVKD, per germline. The CDR3 covers 14 residues. Trimming cost V 4 bases and J 3 bases; bases outside gene matches: 3. CDR3 loop: CATSEDRNTDTQYF. The DNA for the CDR3 is TGTGCCACCAGTGAGGACAGGAATACAGATACGCAGTATTTT.

The chain uses TRBV10-3 and TRBJ2-5; TRBD1 aligns across 10 bases. The CDR3 sequence is 14 residues long. Germline trimming cut 8 bases from V and 3 bases from J; bases unmatched to any gene: 6. Germline V gives CDR1 ENHRY, CDR2 SYGVKD. DNA of the CDR3: TGTGCCATCCGTACCGGGACAGGGGAAGAGACCCAGTACTTC. The encoded protein is CAIRTGTGEETQYF.

This clonotype was observed a handful of times. This rearrangement joins TRBV19 to TRBJ1-1, with D perhaps TRBD1 (6 bases). The CDR3 spans 15 residues. The germline V gene has CDR1 LNHDA and CDR2 SQIVND (reference sequence). Deletions cut 3 bases from V and 4 bases from J, with 15 bases between. CDR3 in DNA: TGTGCCAGTAGTATGAACAGGGATAAGGGCACTGAAGCTTTCTTT. Its protein is CASSMNRDKGTEAFF.

This clonotype was found many times. The chain links TRBV7-8 to TRBJ2-7; a weak D match, TRBD1 (6 bases). CDR3 length: 13 residues. The ends were cut back, 3 bases at V and 0 bases at J, with 6 bases in the middle. CDR1 and CDR2 (germline): SGHVS, FQNEAQ. The CDR3 DNA reads TGTGCCAGCAGCTTGGACAGCTCCTACGAGCAGTACTTC. Translated, it gives CASSLDSSYEQYF.

The chain joins TRBV7-9 to TRBJ1-5; 9 nucleotides match TRBD1. TRBJ2-5 explains the end of the DNA better; the J call may be wrong. This CDR3 is 17 amino acids long. In germline, CDR1 is SEHNR, CDR2 FQNEAQ (reference sequence). The CDR3 nucleotides read TGTGCCAGCAACAAGGGCACAGGGGGCTATAGCAATCAGCCCCAGTACTTC. Translation gives CASNKGTGGYSNQPQYF.

This rearrangement joins TRBV29-1 to TRBJ2-7; tentatively, D is TRBD1 (5 bases). The CDR3 is made up of 13 amino acids. Trimming pared 8 bases from V and 0 bases from J, leaving 14 bases between. Germline CDR1 and CDR2: SQVTM and ANQGSEA. CDR3 nucleotides: TGCAGCTTACAGGCCATGAGCTCCTACGAGCAGTACTTC. Its protein product is CSLQAMSSYEQYF.

This chain joins TRBV20-1 and TRBJ2-1; no reliable D call. The CDR3 is made up of 11 amino acids. The germline V and J ends were trimmed by 3 bases and 6 bases, with 6 bases remaining between them. Germline values: CDR1 DFQATT, CDR2 SNEGSKA (reference sequence). CDR3 sequence: CSASGPNEQFF. The CDR3 DNA follows: TGCAGTGCTAGTGGTCCCAATGAGCAGTTCTTC.

Here the CDR3 DNA reads TGTGCCAGCAGTGCCCGGGACAGGGGCGAGAACTATGGCTACACCTTC. Amino acid sequence: CASSARDRGENYGYTF. The chain joins TRBV2 to TRBJ1-2; 10 bases are shared with TRBD1. Germline V gives CDR1 SNHLY, CDR2 FYNNEI. With V trimmed by 4 bases and J by 2 bases, 7 bases remained unmatched. The CDR3 runs to 16 residues.

This clonotype was detected ten times or more. This sequence joins TRBV29-1 and TRBJ2-7; the D gene is possibly TRBD1 (5 bases). The CDR3 runs to 14 residues. Germline V gene sequence: CDR1 SQVTM, CDR2 ANQGSEA. Trimming left V 4 bases short and J 0 bases short, with 13 bases between. CDR3 sequence: CSVVFQGSSYEQYF. Here the CDR3 DNA reads TGCAGCGTTGTGTTCCAGGGCAGCTCCTACGAGCAGTACTTC.

Of note for this clonotype: Just one base apart from a much larger clone, this may be a read error. The chain links TRBV2 to TRBJ2-5, with D uncertain. This CDR3 is built from 12 residues. Trimming stripped 8 bases from V and 4 bases from J, with 11 bases between. The V gene's germline CDR1 is SNHLY and CDR2 FYNNEI. In nucleotides, the CDR3 is TGTGCCAGCGGCAAGGGTTCAGAGACCCAGTACTTC. Encoded protein: CASGKGSETQYF.

This clonotype was counted ten times or more. This chain joins TRBV7-8 and TRBJ1-1; possibly TRBD1 for D (6 bases). CDR1 SGHVS and CDR2 FQNEAQ come from the germline V gene. Trimming cost V 6 bases and J 3 bases, with 8 bases left between them. CDR3 size: 12 residues. The CDR3 reads CASSPGDTEAFF. In DNA, the CDR3 is TGTGCCAGCAGTCCAGGGGACACTGAAGCTTTCTTT.

This clonotype showed up just a few times. The chain joins TRBV10-3 to TRBJ1-1, with D possibly matching TRBD1 (5 bases). The V end lost 10 bases, the J end lost 2 bases, and 23 bases lay between the germline ends. CDR1 ENHRY and CDR2 SYGVKD come from the germline V gene. The CDR3 totals 16 residues. The CDR3 is CASSAGGTHVNTEAFF. The CDR3 nucleotides read TGTGCCAGCTCGGCGGGGGGGACGCACGTCAACACTGAAGCTTTCTTT.

In the case of this clonotype: The CDR3 does not end in the conserved phenylalanine or tryptophan, so this is likely a read error. The chain carries TRBV10-3 and TRBJ2-5, with 9 bases lining up with TRBD1. The CDR3 loop spans 14 amino acids. The trim removed 5 bases at V and 4 bases at J, leaving 5 bases unmatched. Germline loops: CDR1 ENHRY, CDR2 SYGVKD. CDR3 sequence reads: CAISRGTGSETQYL. The CDR3 DNA sequence: TGTGCCATCAGTAGAGGGACAGGGTCAGAGACCCAGTACCTC.

Concerning this clonotype: Possible read error: a much larger clone is one base away. The V and J genes are TRBV29-1 and TRBJ2-5, with TRBD2 matching over 13 bases. Germline assignment: CDR1 SQVTM and CDR2 ANQGSEA. V shed 6 bases and J 7 bases; nucleotides not matched to a gene: 8. The CDR3 spans 14 residues. DNA of the CDR3: TGCAGCGTACCGGGACTAGCGGGATATGGGACCCAGTACTTC. It encodes CSVPGLAGYGTQYF.

J is TRBJ1-5 and V is TRBV18; a possible D gene is TRBD1 (6 bases). Germline CDR1 reads KGHSH; CDR2 reads LQKENI. The CDR3 loop spans 15 amino acids. Trimming took 8 bases from V and 5 from J, leaving 19 bases between them. The CDR3 bases are TGTGCCAGCACCCCACCTGGTGGGGGCGATCAGCCCCAGCATTTT. Translation gives CASTPPGGGDQPQHF.

This clonotype showed up just once. The V call is TRBV29-1, the J call TRBJ2-2, with a possible D match to TRBD2 (5 bases). This CDR3 region has 12 residues. Germline V gives CDR1 SQVTM, CDR2 ANQGSEA. V was trimmed by 4 bases and J by 17 bases, leaving 20 bases between them. For the CDR3, the DNA is TGCAGCGTTGTTCTGCAGGACGGGGTGCTATTTTTT. Protein sequence: CSVVLQDGVLFF.

The rearrangement links TRBV5-1 to TRBJ1-2, with D tentatively TRBD1 (6 bases). The CDR3 spans 14 residues. Germline CDR1 and CDR2: SGHRS and YFSETQ. V shed 3 bases and J shed 0 bases, with 9 bases lying between them. CDR3 protein: CASSSGQPNYGYTF. The CDR3 DNA sequence: TGCGCCAGCAGCTCCGGACAGCCTAACTATGGCTACACCTTC.